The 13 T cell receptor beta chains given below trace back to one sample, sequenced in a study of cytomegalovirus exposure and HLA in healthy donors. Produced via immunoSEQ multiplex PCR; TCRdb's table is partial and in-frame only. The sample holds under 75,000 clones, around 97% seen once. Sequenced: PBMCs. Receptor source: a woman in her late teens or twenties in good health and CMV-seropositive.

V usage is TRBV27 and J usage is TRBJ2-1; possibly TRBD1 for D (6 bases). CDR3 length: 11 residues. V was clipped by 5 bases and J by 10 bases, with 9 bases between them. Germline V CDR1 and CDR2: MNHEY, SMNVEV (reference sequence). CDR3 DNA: TGTGCCAGCAGTCTTAGGGGGGAGCAGTTCTTC. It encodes CASSLRGEQFF.

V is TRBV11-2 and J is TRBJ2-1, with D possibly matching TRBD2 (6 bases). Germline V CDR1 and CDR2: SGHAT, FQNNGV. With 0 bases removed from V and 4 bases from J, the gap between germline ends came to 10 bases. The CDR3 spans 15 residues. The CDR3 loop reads CASSLEVAVYNEQFF. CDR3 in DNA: TGTGCCAGCAGCTTAGAGGTAGCGGTGTACAATGAGCAGTTCTTC.

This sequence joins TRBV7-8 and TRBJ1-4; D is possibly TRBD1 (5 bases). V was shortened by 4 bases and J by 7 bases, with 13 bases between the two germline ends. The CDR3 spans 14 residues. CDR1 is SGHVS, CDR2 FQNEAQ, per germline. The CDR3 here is CASSYGGGGEKLFF. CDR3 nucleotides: TGTGCCAGCAGCTATGGAGGCGGGGGTGAAAAACTGTTTTTT.

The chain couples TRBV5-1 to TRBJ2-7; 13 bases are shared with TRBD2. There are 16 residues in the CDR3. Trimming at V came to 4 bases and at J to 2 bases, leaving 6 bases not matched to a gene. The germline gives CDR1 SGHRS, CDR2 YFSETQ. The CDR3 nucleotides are TGCGCCAGCAGCCGGACTAGCGGGAGTCATCCCTACGAGCAGTACTTC. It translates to CASSRTSGSHPYEQYF.

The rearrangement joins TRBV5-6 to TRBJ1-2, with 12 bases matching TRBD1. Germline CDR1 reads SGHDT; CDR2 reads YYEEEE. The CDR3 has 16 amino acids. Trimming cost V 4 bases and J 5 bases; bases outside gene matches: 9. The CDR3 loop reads CASSRPPGQGAYGYTF. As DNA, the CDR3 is TGTGCCAGCAGCCGACCTCCGGGACAGGGGGCGTATGGCTACACCTTC.

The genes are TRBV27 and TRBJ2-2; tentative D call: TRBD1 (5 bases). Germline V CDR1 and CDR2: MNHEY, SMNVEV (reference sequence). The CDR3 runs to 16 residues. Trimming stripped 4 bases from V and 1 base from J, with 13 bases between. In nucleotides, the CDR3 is TGTGCCAGCAGTTCCCCTCAGGGCTTGAACACCGGGGAGCTGTTTTTT. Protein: CASSSPQGLNTGELFF.

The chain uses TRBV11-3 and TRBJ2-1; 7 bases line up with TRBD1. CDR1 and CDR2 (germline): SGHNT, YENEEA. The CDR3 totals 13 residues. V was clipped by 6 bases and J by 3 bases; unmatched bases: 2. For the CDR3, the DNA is TGTGCCAGCAGTCGGGACAGCTACAATGAGCAGTTCTTC. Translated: CASSRDSYNEQFF.

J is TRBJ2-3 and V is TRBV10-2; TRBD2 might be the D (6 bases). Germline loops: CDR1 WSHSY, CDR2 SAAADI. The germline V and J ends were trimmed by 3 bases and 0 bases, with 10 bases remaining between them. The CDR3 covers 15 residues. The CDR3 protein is CASSDVSGSTDTQYF. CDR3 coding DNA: TGCGCCAGCAGTGATGTTAGCGGCAGCACAGATACGCAGTATTTT.

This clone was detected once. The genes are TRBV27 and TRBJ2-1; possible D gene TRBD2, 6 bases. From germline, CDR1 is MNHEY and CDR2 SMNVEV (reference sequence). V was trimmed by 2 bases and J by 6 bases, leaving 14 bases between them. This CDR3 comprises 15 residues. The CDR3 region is CASSLDAGTGNEQFF. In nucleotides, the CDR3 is TGTGCCAGCAGTTTAGATGCGGGAACTGGCAATGAGCAGTTCTTC.

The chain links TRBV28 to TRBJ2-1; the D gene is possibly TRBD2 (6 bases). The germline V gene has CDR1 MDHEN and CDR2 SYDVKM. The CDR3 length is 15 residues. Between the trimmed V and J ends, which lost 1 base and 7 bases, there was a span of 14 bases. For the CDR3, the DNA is TGTGCCAGCAGTTTATCGGAGGGACCGGTGAATGAGCAGTTCTTC. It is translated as CASSLSEGPVNEQFF.

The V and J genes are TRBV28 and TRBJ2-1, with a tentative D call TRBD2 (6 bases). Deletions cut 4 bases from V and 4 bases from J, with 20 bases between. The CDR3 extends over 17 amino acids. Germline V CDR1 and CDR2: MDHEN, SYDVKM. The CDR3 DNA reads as TGTGCCAGCAGTTCAACCCTGGGGACTGATTATTACAATGAGCAGTTCTTC. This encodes CASSSTLGTDYYNEQFF.

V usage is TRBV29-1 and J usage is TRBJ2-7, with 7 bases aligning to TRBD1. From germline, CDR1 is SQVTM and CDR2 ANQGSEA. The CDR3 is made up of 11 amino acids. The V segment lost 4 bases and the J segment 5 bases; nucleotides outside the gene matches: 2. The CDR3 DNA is TGCAGCGTTGTAGGGGGCGACGAGCAGTACTTC. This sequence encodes CSVVGGDEQYF.

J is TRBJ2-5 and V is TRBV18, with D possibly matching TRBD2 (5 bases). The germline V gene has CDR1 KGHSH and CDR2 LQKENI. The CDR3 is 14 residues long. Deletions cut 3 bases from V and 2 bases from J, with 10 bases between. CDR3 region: CASSPFSGQETQYF. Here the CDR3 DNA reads TGTGCCAGCTCACCCTTCTCGGGGCAAGAGACCCAGTACTTC.